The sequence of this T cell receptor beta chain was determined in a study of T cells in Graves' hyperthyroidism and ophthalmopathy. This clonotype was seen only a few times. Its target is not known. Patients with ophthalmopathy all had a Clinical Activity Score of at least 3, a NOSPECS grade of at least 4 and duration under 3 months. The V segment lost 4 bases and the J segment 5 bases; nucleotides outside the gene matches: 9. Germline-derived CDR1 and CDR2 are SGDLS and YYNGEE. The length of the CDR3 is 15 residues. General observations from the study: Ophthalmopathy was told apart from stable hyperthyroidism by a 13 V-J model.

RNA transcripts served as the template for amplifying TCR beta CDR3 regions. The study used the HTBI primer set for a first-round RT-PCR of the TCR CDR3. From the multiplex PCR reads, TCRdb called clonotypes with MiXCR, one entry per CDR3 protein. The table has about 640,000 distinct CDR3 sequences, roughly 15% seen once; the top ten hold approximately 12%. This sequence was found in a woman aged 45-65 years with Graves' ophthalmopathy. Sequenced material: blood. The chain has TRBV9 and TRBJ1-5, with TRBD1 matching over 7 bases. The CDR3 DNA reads TGTGCCAGCAGCCCCCGGGACAGTCTTTATCAGCCCCAGCATTTT. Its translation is CASSPRDSLYQPQHF.